This T cell receptor (beta chain) was captured by sequencing in a study of human CD8 memory T cell subsets. Study results and limitations: From the Chao1 estimates, stem-like memory T cells appeared to be more diverse than precursor exhausted T cells.

Concerning this clonotype itself: The antigen remains unidentified.

Buffy coats of healthy donors yielded the PBMC. Total CD8+ T cells were enriched by negative magnetic separation. The TCR beta sequencing libraries came from UMI-labeled 5' RACE. One entry per CDR3 protein, without DNA, is what TCRdb gives after re-calling the 5' RACE reads. The listing records approximately 9,400 distinct CDR3 sequences. The CDR3 runs to 16 residues. This chain joins TRBV21-1 and TRBJ1-3. TRBV21-1 is described as a pseudogene. This receptor was taken from a human donor in good health. The sample was CD8+ T cells from PBMCs. The CDR3 here is CASSKARKQTGNTIYF.